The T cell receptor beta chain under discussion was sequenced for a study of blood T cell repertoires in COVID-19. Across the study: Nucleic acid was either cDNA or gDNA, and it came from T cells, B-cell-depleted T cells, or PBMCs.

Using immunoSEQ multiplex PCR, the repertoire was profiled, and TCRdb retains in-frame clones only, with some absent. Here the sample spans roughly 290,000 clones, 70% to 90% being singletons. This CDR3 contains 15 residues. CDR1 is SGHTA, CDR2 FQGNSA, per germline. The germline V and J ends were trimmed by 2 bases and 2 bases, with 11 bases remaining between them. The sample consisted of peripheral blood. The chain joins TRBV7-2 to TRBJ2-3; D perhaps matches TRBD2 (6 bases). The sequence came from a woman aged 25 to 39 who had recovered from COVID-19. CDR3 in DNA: TGTGCCAGCAGCTTAATGGGGCGGGACACAGATACGCAGTATTTT. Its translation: CASSLMGRDTDTQYF.